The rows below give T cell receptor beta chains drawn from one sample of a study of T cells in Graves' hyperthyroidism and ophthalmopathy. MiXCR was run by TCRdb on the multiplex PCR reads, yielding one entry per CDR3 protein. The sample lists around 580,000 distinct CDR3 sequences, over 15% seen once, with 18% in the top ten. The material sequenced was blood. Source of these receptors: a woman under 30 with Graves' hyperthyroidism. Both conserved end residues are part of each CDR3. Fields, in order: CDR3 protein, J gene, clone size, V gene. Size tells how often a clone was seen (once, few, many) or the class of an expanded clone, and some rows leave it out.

CDR3 protein: CASSSRAEHNEKLFF
J gene: TRBJ1-4
clone size: many
V gene: TRBV7-9

CDR3 protein: CASSLGIRQGFGIYTEAFF
J gene: TRBJ1-1
clone size: many
V gene: TRBV7-9

CDR3 protein: CAWSGPDYEQYF
J gene: TRBJ2-7
clone size: .
V gene: TRBV30

CDR3 protein: CASSAREKGAYEQYF
J gene: TRBJ2-7
clone size: many
V gene: TRBV27

CDR3 protein: CASSIGRGAYEQYF
J gene: TRBJ2-7
clone size: .
V gene: TRBV19

CDR3 protein: CASSFYICSASRRQGDTEAFF
J gene: TRBJ1-1
clone size: .
V gene: TRBV11-3

CDR3 protein: CASQGAEDEQFF
J gene: TRBJ2-1
clone size: few
V gene: TRBV12-3/TRBV12-4

CDR3 protein: CACRTGRTEAFF
J gene: TRBJ1-1
clone size: many
V gene: TRBV2

CDR3 protein: CASSPRPSDTQYF
J gene: TRBJ2-3
clone size: many
V gene: TRBV7-9

CDR3 protein: CASSFRDRSGEQYF
J gene: TRBJ2-7
clone size: many
V gene: TRBV7-2

CDR3 protein: CASSFQMGTRVYF
J gene: TRBJ2-5
clone size: many
V gene: TRBV7-2

CDR3 protein: CSATLAAGGTDTQYF
J gene: TRBJ2-3
clone size: many
V gene: TRBV20-1

CDR3 protein: CASSLRRSGGAQAFF
J gene: TRBJ1-1
clone size: .
V gene: TRBV13

CDR3 protein: CASSPPTGLSSYNEQFF
J gene: TRBJ2-1
clone size: .
V gene: TRBV18

CDR3 protein: CAWSVLAGLRTNTGELFF
J gene: TRBJ2-2
clone size: many
V gene: TRBV30

CDR3 protein: CASSVNRAHQETQYF
J gene: TRBJ2-5
clone size: many
V gene: TRBV2